What follows are 21 T cell receptor beta chains derived from one specimen sequenced in a study of blood T cell repertoires in COVID-19 (dated by TCRdb to the early 2020s). The library came from the immunoSEQ multiplex PCR assay. TCRdb took over this immuneACCESS table, retaining in-frame rearrangements with V and J assigned. Such tables are incomplete; in checked studies, under half of the missing clones stem from an unresolved V gene, and the remainder is unexplained. For this sample there are 140,000 to 150,000 clones; 86% appear just once. The leading ten clones occupy approximately 4.5% of the sample. The material sequenced was PBMCs or T cells enriched from blood (not recorded which). Every receptor here comes from a man in his forties or fifties who had recovered from COVID-19.

V gene TRBV10-3 combines with J gene TRBJ2-5, with D uncertain. Trimming cost V 0 bases and J 1 base, with 12 bases left between them. CDR1 is ENHRY, CDR2 SYGVKD, per germline. This CDR3 spans 16 amino acids. The chain's CDR3 is CAISESPPAVQETQYF. For the CDR3, the DNA is TGTGCCATCAGTGAGTCGCCCCCGGCGGTCCAAGAGACCCAGTACTTC.

This sequence joins TRBV7-2 and TRBJ1-5; possibly TRBD1 for D (6 bases). Germline CDR1 is SGHTA and CDR2 is FQGNSA. The CDR3 has 13 residues. V was shortened by 6 bases and J by 3 bases, with 9 bases between the two germline ends. CDR3 protein: CASSSGANQPQHF. In DNA form, the CDR3 reads TGTGCCAGCAGTTCAGGGGCCAATCAGCCCCAGCATTTT.

This chain uses TRBV4-1 with TRBJ2-4; possible D gene TRBD2, 6 bases. Trimming removed 4 bases at V and 7 bases at J, with 17 bases between. The CDR3 has 15 amino acids. Germline V lookup: CDR1 MGHRA, CDR2 YSYEKL. The CDR3 reads CASSPPFGGGNIQYF. CDR3 DNA sequence: TGCGCCAGCAGCCCCCCTTTCGGGGGAGGTAACATTCAGTACTTC.

The gene calls are TRBV6-2 or TRBV6-3 and TRBJ2-3; 12 bases fit TRBD2. After removal of 5 bases from V and 6 bases from J, the junction contained 6 bases not matched to a gene. CDR1 and CDR2 (germline): MNHEY, SVGEGT. CDR3 length equals 15 residues. DNA for the CDR3: TGTGCCAGCAGTCCCGGACTAGCGGGAAGGGATACGCAGTATTTT. It yields the protein CASSPGLAGRDTQYF.

This clone was detected only once. The chain recombines TRBV7-2 with TRBJ2-3; maybe TRBD1 (5 bases). Germline V lookup: CDR1 SGHTA, CDR2 FQGNSA. Deletions cut 5 bases from V and 2 bases from J, with 14 bases between. This CDR3 comprises 15 residues. CDR3 bases: TGTGCCAGCAGCCGTAGGACACGTAACACAGATACGCAGTATTTT. Translation gives CASSRRTRNTDTQYF.

The CDR3 DNA reads TGCGCCAGCAGCCAACTCTTGCGCCGGGAGGCCACCACAGATACGCAGTATTTT. Its protein product is CASSQLLRREATTDTQYF. This rearrangement joins TRBV4-1 to TRBJ2-3, with 7 positions matching TRBD2. The ends lost 2 bases at V and 2 bases at J; junction bases unmatched: 13. There are 18 residues in the CDR3. The germline V gene encodes CDR1 MGHRA and CDR2 YSYEKL.

This clone was observed a single time. This chain connects TRBV19 to TRBJ2-3; 9 nucleotides agree with TRBD2. The germline CDR1 and CDR2 sequences are LNHDA and SQIVND (reference sequence). V was pared by 1 base and J by 4 bases, with 3 bases of the junction left unmatched. The length of the CDR3 is 15 residues. CDR3 nucleotides: TGTGCCAGTAGTATAGGTGGCGGGGGGGCAGATACGCAGTATTTT. Translation: CASSIGGGGADTQYF.

The genes are TRBV27 and TRBJ1-5, with TRBD1 matching over 10 bases. The CDR3 length is 15 residues. Germline V lookup: CDR1 MNHEY, CDR2 SMNVEV (reference sequence). The junction had 7 bases not matched to a gene; V was cut back by 6 bases and J by 5 bases. The CDR3 loop is CASSTGQGRDQPQHF. DNA for the CDR3: TGTGCCAGCAGCACGGGACAGGGGAGGGATCAGCCCCAGCATTTT.

The chain is built from TRBV7-2 and TRBJ2-3, with D possibly being TRBD2 (5 bases). V shed 5 bases and J shed 0 bases, with 12 bases lying between them. CDR1 SGHTA and CDR2 FQGNSA come from the germline V gene. This CDR3 is built from 15 residues. DNA for the CDR3: TGTGCCAGCAGCCCTTATAGCGCTAGCACAGATACGCAGTATTTT. The encoded protein is CASSPYSASTDTQYF.

The CDR3 nucleotides read TGTGCCAGTAATTTAGCGGGGAGGTCAGATACGCAGTATTTT. As protein: CASNLAGRSDTQYF. The J gene is TRBJ2-3, the V gene TRBV6-5; 8 nucleotides match TRBD2. J gave up 4 bases and V 9 bases, and 9 bases lay outside the gene matches. CDR3 length: 14 residues. Germline V gene lookup returns CDR1 MNHEY and CDR2 SVGAGI.

This clone was seen a single time. The chain has TRBV18 and TRBJ1-3, with 8 bases fitting TRBD1. With 2 bases clipped from V and 2 bases from J, the junction kept 2 bases outside the gene matches. The germline V gene has CDR1 KGHSH and CDR2 LQKENI. The length of the CDR3 is 15 residues. Here the CDR3 reads CASSPVTGAGNTIYF. CDR3 DNA sequence: TGTGCCAGCTCACCAGTGACAGGGGCTGGAAACACCATATATTTT.

The chain recombines TRBV4-3 with TRBJ1-2; TRBD1 matches at 10 bases. Germline V gene data show CDR1 as LGHNA and CDR2 as YSLEER. V was clipped by 0 bases and J by 8 bases; unmatched bases: 12. The CDR3 length is 17 residues. The CDR3 bases are TGCGCCAGCAGCCAAGACGCTCCGACAGGGGGCTTTCGGGGCTACACCTTC. It encodes CASSQDAPTGGFRGYTF.

This clone is a singleton in its sample. CDR3 loop: CASSAGTGRPGDTEAFF. The CDR3 bases are TGTGCCAGCAGTGCCGGGACAGGGAGGCCGGGAGACACTGAAGCTTTCTTT. The J gene is TRBJ1-1, the V gene TRBV6-1; 9 nucleotides align to TRBD1. The CDR3 contains 17 residues. Germline V gene sequence: CDR1 MNHNS, CDR2 SASEGT. The junction had 12 bases not matched to a gene; V was cut back by 4 bases and J by 3 bases.

The chain is built from TRBV27 and TRBJ1-3; D remains ambiguous. V was shortened by 3 bases and J by 4 bases, with 13 bases between the two germline ends. The CDR3 is 15 amino acids. Germline V gene sequence: CDR1 MNHEY, CDR2 SMNVEV (reference sequence). CDR3 amino acids: CASSFSRESGNTIYF. The CDR3 DNA reads as TGTGCCAGCAGTTTCAGTAGGGAGTCCGGAAACACCATATATTTT.

The CDR3 DNA reads TGTGCCAGCAGAGGCTCAAGGGGGACAGGGAATCAGCCCCAGCATTTT. Translated, it gives CASRGSRGTGNQPQHF. This chain uses TRBV28 with TRBJ1-5; 9 bases fit TRBD1. CDR3 length equals 16 residues. With 6 bases clipped from V and 4 bases from J, the junction kept 10 bases outside the gene matches. CDR1 and CDR2 from the germline V gene are MDHEN and SYDVKM.

V and J are TRBV3-1 (or the pseudogene TRBV3-2) and TRBJ2-2, with D perhaps TRBD2 (6 bases). The CDR3 is 16 amino acids. Germline CDR1 LGHDT, CDR2 YNNKEL (reference sequence). V lost 5 bases to trimming and J lost 4 bases, with 17 bases between them. Written as DNA, the CDR3 is TGTGCCAGCAGCACCCGGGAGCGCAGGGCCACCGGGGAGCTGTTTTTT. It is translated as CASSTRERRATGELFF.

The chain recombines TRBV2 with TRBJ1-5, with 9 bases identical to TRBD1. The V gene end was trimmed by 7 bases and the J gene end by 7 bases; junction bases not matched to a gene: 5. The germline V gene encodes CDR1 SNHLY and CDR2 FYNNEI. There are 13 residues in the CDR3. CDR3 loop: CASTGQGGQPQHF. The CDR3, as DNA: TGTGCCAGCACGGGACAGGGTGGCCAGCCCCAGCATTTT.

This chain links TRBV12-3 or TRBV12-4 with TRBJ1-5, with unresolved D. This CDR3 spans 12 amino acids. Deletions cut 6 bases from V and 0 bases from J, with 3 bases between. The CDR3 sequence: CASRYSNQPQHF. Here the CDR3 DNA reads TGTGCCAGCAGATATAGCAATCAGCCCCAGCATTTT.

The rearrangement links TRBV28 to TRBJ1-1, with 7 bases aligning to TRBD1. Germline-derived CDR1 and CDR2 are MDHEN and SYDVKM. The CDR3 length is 14 residues. J gave up 5 bases and V 6 bases, and 9 bases lay outside the gene matches. The CDR3 is CASSLDRDHTEAFF. The DNA of the CDR3 is TGTGCCAGCAGCCTAGACAGGGATCATACTGAAGCTTTCTTT.

V gene TRBV12-3 or TRBV12-4 combines with J gene TRBJ1-5; D uncertain. The CDR3 runs to 12 residues. With 7 bases removed from V and 5 bases from J, the gap between germline ends came to 9 bases. The CDR3 nucleotides are TGTGCCAGCACCTTACATGATCAGCCCCAGCATTTT. Translation: CASTLHDQPQHF.

A single count supports this clone. CDR3 amino acids: CASVARDSGNTIYF. The CDR3 DNA sequence: TGTGCCAGCGTCGCTCGGGACTCTGGAAACACCATATATTTT. This chain uses TRBV19 with TRBJ1-3; D not resolved. Germline V gene data show CDR1 as LNHDA and CDR2 as SQIVND (reference sequence). Trimming left V 9 bases short and J 0 bases short, with 12 bases between. This CDR3 region has 14 residues.